The clone carrying this T cell receptor beta chain has only a few counts. The antigen is undetermined. The PCR contained 60 Vbeta and 13 Jbeta primers. The assay was immunoSEQ multiplex PCR, and TCRdb's table has in-frame clones only and misses some. This sample yields around 210,000 clones, of which over 75% are seen a single time; 0.45% to 0.5% belongs to the top ten. The germline CDR1 and CDR2 sequences are MNHNY and SVGAGI (reference sequence). This CDR3 is 13 amino acids long. V lost 4 bases and J 4 bases, leaving 9 bases between the germline ends. The source of the sample is a study of cytomegalovirus exposure and HLA in healthy donors. Notes on the study in general: Researchers counted over 150 TCR beta chains as cytomegalovirus-associated. A missense variant in DCLRE1C was later tied to TCR beta V- and J-gene trimming. Per a prior analysis, the majority of TCR beta V segments were productive roughly 87% or roughly 30% of the time. Most TCR sequences showed up rarely, but some public TCRs showed up in many donors.

The chain carries TRBV6-6 and TRBJ2-3, with D possibly TRBD2 on 5 matching bases. Sequenced material: PBMCs. This receptor was identified in a boy aged 5-17 years in good health and CMV-seronegative. This CDR3 is CASSSLGADTQYF. The CDR3 nucleotides are TGTGCCAGCAGTTCACTCGGGGCAGATACGCAGTATTTT.